This TCR beta chain was sequenced during a study of control samples from healthy donors and cancer patients (dated by TCRdb to about 2020). Receptors were amplified or captured by the immunoSEQ multiplex PCR assay. TCRdb re-hosts the immuneACCESS table, in-frame sequences only. Its copies lack some clones; in the studies checked, an unresolved V gene accounts for under half of them, and the cause for the rest is not known. In all, the sample holds more than 100,000 clones, and 89% of those were seen once. About 7.6% of the sample lies in the top ten. Details on this clone: Its antigen is not yet known. No base qualities exist here, and no much larger clone lies one base off it.

The CDR3 spans 13 residues, from the cysteine through the phenylalanine. Solely the CDR3 DNA is kept, with 39 bases framed from the first base. For CDR1 and CDR2, the germline V gene (reference sequence) lists MNHEY and SMNVEV. V was cut back by 3 bases and J by 5 bases, leaving a gap of 10 bases between them. The sample was PBMCs. This receptor was taken from a man in his fifties or sixties with head and neck cancer. The chain is assembled from TRBV27 and TRBJ2-5, with the identity of the D gene unclear. DNA sequence: TGTGCCAGCAGTTTTGGGTCCGGGGAGACCCAGTACTTC. It is translated as CASSFGSGETQYF.